This entry concerns a single T cell receptor (beta chain). The data were obtained in a study of shared T cell receptors in the human thymus. The method was immunoSEQ multiplex PCR; TCRdb's version includes in-frame clones alone and lacks a portion of them. The sample carries 700,000 or so clones, 80% to 90% recorded once. These data were also reused for a study on human thymus T cells.

The TCR was taken from a girl less than two years old with a congenital heart defect. Sequencing input: thymocytes.

CDR3 residues: CASSLSGGPLTNYGYTF. In DNA form, the CDR3 reads TGTGCCAGCAGCTTATCGGGAGGACCGTTGACTAACTATGGCTACACCTTC. V and J are TRBV5-4 and TRBJ1-2, with no clear D. Germline lookup yields CDR1 SGHNT and CDR2 YYREEE (reference sequence). The CDR3 sequence is 17 residues long. The V end lost 2 bases, the J end lost 0 bases, and 17 bases lay between the germline ends. The full variable domain, rest sourced from reference TRBV5-4 and TRBJ1-2, is ETGVTQSPTHLIKTRGQQVTLRCSSQSGHNTVSWYQQALGQGPQFIFQYYREEENGRGNFPPRFSGLQFPNYSSELNVNALELDDSALYLCASSLSGGPLTNYGYTFGSGTRLTVV.